A single sample is the source of the 29 T cell receptor beta chains below, sequenced in a study of T cells in Graves' hyperthyroidism and ophthalmopathy. RNA transcripts served as the template for amplifying TCR beta CDR3 regions. The HTBI primer set served for first-round RT-PCR of the TCR CDR3. TCRdb processed the multiplex PCR reads anew with MiXCR; each CDR3 protein has one entry. The data hold a few hundred thousand distinct CDR3 sequences, with 46% observed a single time. Specimen: peripheral blood or thyroid tissue (not recorded which). These receptors were collected from an adult woman with Graves' disease, either hyperthyroidism or ophthalmopathy (not recorded which).

The J gene is TRBJ1-1, the V gene TRBV19; tentative D call: TRBD1 (5 bases). Trimming pared 3 bases from V and 1 base from J, leaving 9 bases between. This CDR3 contains 14 residues. Germline CDR1 and CDR2: LNHDA and SQIVND (reference sequence). The chain's CDR3 is CASSIRGENTEAFF. The CDR3 nucleotides read TGTGCCAGTAGTATCCGGGGGGAGAACACTGAAGCTTTCTTT.

This clonotype was observed a few times. The J gene is TRBJ1-5, the V gene TRBV6-1; no clear D gene. V was pared by 3 bases and J by 7 bases, with 7 bases between. Germline V gene sequence: CDR1 MNHNS, CDR2 SASEGT. The CDR3 extends over 12 amino acids. The chain's CDR3 is CASSDWVQPQHF. For the CDR3, the DNA is TGTGCCAGCAGTGACTGGGTCCAGCCCCAGCATTTT.

The chain couples TRBV7-9 to TRBJ1-4, with a weak D call TRBD1 (5 bases). V was shortened by 5 bases and J by 0 bases, with 16 bases between the two germline ends. The CDR3 is made up of 17 amino acids. CDR1 is SEHNR and CDR2 is FQNEAQ in the germline V gene (reference sequence). CDR3 sequence: CASSSGRGPATNEKLFF. CDR3 nucleotides: TGTGCCAGCAGCAGCGGCCGGGGCCCTGCAACTAATGAAAAACTGTTTTTT.

This clonotype showed up just a few times. The gene calls are TRBV7-9 and TRBJ2-5; D gene ambiguous. Per the germline V gene, CDR1 is SEHNR and CDR2 is FQNEAQ (reference sequence). V lost 5 bases and J lost 2, with 18 bases in between. CDR3 length: 16 amino acids. CDR3 DNA: TGTGCCAGCAGCCAAGGCCCTCCAGGCGGACAAGAGACCCAGTACTTC. Protein product: CASSQGPPGGQETQYF.

Points on this clonotype: The germline gene is not matched at one end of the junction; a read error may be the cause. This rearrangement joins TRBV20-1 to TRBJ2-7; maybe TRBD1 (6 bases). Germline CDR1 and CDR2: DFQATT and SNEGSKA (reference sequence). The CDR3 is 14 residues long. The CDR3 loop reads CGAPKLPGTHEQYF. Here the CDR3 DNA reads TGCGGTGCCCCAAAGCTTCCAGGGACACACGAGCAGTACTTC.

The chain carries TRBV5-1 and TRBJ2-7; D is unclear. Trimming stripped 5 bases from V and 2 bases from J, with 17 bases between. The CDR3 consists of 15 residues. The germline V gene encodes CDR1 SGHRS and CDR2 YFSETQ. Here the CDR3 DNA reads TGCGCCAGCAGAAAATTAGAAGACGGCACCTACGAGCAGTACTTC. This gives the protein CASRKLEDGTYEQYF. The variable domain in full, completed from reference TRBV5-1 and TRBJ2-7, reads KAGVTQTPRYLIKTRGQQVTLSCSPISGHRSVSWYQQTPGQGLQFLFEYFSETQRNKGNFPGRFSGRQFSNSRSEMNVSTLELGDSALYLCASRKLEDGTYEQYFGPGTRLTVT.

This clonotype was observed many times. This chain links TRBV14 with TRBJ2-7, with 10 bases identical to TRBD2. Germline trimming cut 0 bases from V and 5 bases from J; bases unmatched to any gene: 10. The CDR3 has 17 residues. CDR1 and CDR2 from the germline V gene are SGHDN and FVKESK. In nucleotides, the CDR3 is TGTGCCAGCAGCCAAGAAGTCGGGCTAGCGGGAGCCAACGAGCAGTACTTC. Translating it yields CASSQEVGLAGANEQYF.

This clonotype was found many times. The chain carries TRBV29-1 and TRBJ1-3; possible D gene TRBD1, 5 bases. The V end lost 5 bases, the J end lost 3 bases, and 11 bases lay between the germline ends. CDR1 SQVTM and CDR2 ANQGSEA come from the germline V gene. CDR3 length equals 13 residues. CDR3 sequence reads: CSVPGGDGNTIYF. The CDR3 region has the DNA TGCAGCGTTCCCGGAGGGGATGGAAACACCATATATTTT.

Many counts were recorded for this clonotype. The chain carries TRBV20-1 and TRBJ2-7, with D perhaps matching TRBD2 (6 bases). CDR3 length: 13 amino acids. V lost 0 bases to trimming and J lost 2 bases, with 8 bases between them. Germline CDR1 is DFQATT and CDR2 is SNEGSKA (reference sequence). The CDR3, as DNA: TGCAGTGCTAGAGACGGGGGTCCCTACGAGCAGTACTTC. Translated: CSARDGGPYEQYF.

This clonotype was picked up a small number of times. The chain links TRBV10-3 to TRBJ2-7, with 11 bases identical to TRBD2. The CDR3 length is 16 residues. Germline V lookup: CDR1 ENHRY, CDR2 SYGVKD. The junction had 7 bases not matched to a gene; V was cut back by 0 bases and J by 6 bases. The CDR3 is CAISESTSGKDVEQYF. As DNA, the CDR3 is TGTGCCATCAGTGAGTCGACTAGCGGGAAGGATGTCGAGCAGTACTTC.

This chain joins TRBV29-1 and TRBJ2-7; no reliable D call. The V gene's germline CDR1 is SQVTM and CDR2 ANQGSEA. The length of the CDR3 is 13 residues. The V and J ends lost 1 base and 5 bases respectively, with 12 bases between them. CDR3 amino acids: CSVEATFRHEQYF. The CDR3 DNA follows: TGCAGCGTTGAAGCCACCTTCCGTCACGAGCAGTACTTC.

For this clonotype: The conserved phenylalanine or tryptophan is not found at the CDR3 terminus, so this likely reflects a read error. The DNA is omitted, as the CDR3 cannot be located on it reliably, and the CDR3 follows TCRdb's listing. The chain employs TRBV5-1 and TRBJ2-5; the table's D gene call, TRBD1, was not cross checked with the DNA. Germline V gives CDR1 SGHRS, CDR2 YFSETQ. Both ends counted, the CDR3 spans 11 residues. The CDR3 here is CASSPKGGTPD.

There are many counts of this clonotype. The chain links TRBV11-2 to TRBJ2-5; D assignment may be TRBD1 or TRBD2 (7 bases each). The germline CDR1 and CDR2 sequences are SGHAT and FQNNGV. Trimming shortened V by 3 bases and J by 5 bases, and 16 bases separated the two germline ends. This CDR3 has 15 residues. The CDR3 DNA sequence: TGTGCCAGCAGCTTGGGCGGGGGCAGGGGGGAGACCCAGTACTTC. Translated: CASSLGGGRGETQYF. Complete variable domain (other parts from reference TRBV11-2 and TRBJ2-5): EAGVAQSPRYKIIEKRQSVAFWCNPISGHATLYWYQQILGQGPKLLIQFQNNGVVDDSQLPKDRFSAERLKGVDSTLKIQPAKLEDSAVYLCASSLGGGRGETQYFGPGTRLLVL.

The chain is built from TRBV7-9 and TRBJ1-4; the D is unclear. The ends were cut back, 7 bases at V and 2 bases at J, with 11 bases in the middle. Germline lookup yields CDR1 SEHNR and CDR2 FQNEAQ (reference sequence). The CDR3 runs 14 residues. The CDR3 nucleotides read TGTGCCAGCAACCCCCTCAGGACTAATGAAAAACTGTTTTTT. Its protein product is CASNPLRTNEKLFF. The variable domain in full, with the rest retrieved from reference TRBV7-9 and TRBJ1-4, is DTGVSQNPRHKITKRGQNVTFRCDPISEHNRLYWYRQTLGQGPEFLTYFQNEAQLEKSRLLSDRFSAERPKGSFSTLEIQRTEQGDSAMYLCASNPLRTNEKLFFGSGTQLSVL.

The V gene is TRBV11-2, the J gene TRBJ2-1; TRBD2 matches at 7 bases. The germline V gene has CDR1 SGHAT and CDR2 FQNNGV. This CDR3 is 14 amino acids long. The V gene end was trimmed by 5 bases and the J gene end by 3 bases; junction bases not matched to a gene: 4. The CDR3 is CASSVKRGYNEQFF. The CDR3 nucleotides read TGTGCCAGCAGCGTCAAGCGGGGCTACAATGAGCAGTTCTTC.

The chain couples TRBV20-1 to TRBJ2-6; D might be TRBD2 (7 bases). CDR1 DFQATT and CDR2 SNEGSKA come from the germline V gene (reference sequence). Trimming removed 1 base at V and 4 bases at J, with 11 bases between. There are 15 residues in the CDR3. In DNA, the CDR3 is TGCAGTGCTAGAGTGGGGGGGCGCGGGGCCAACGTCCTGACTTTC. Translation gives CSARVGGRGANVLTF.

This clonotype was counted ten times or more. J is TRBJ2-7 and V is TRBV20-1; TRBD2 matches at 16 bases. This CDR3 comprises 16 residues. Per the germline V gene, CDR1 is DFQATT and CDR2 is SNEGSKA (reference sequence). Trimming took 4 bases from V and 5 from J; bases not matched to a gene: 8. In DNA form, the CDR3 reads TGCAGTGCTACCGGGACTAGCGGGAGGGCTGGTCACGAGCAGTACTTC. This gives the protein CSATGTSGRAGHEQYF.

The chain couples TRBV25-1 to TRBJ1-2; 9 bases match TRBD1. This CDR3 region has 14 residues. After removal of 3 bases from V and 6 bases from J, the junction contained 5 bases not matched to a gene. Germline assignment: CDR1 MGHDK and CDR2 SYGVNS. The CDR3 protein is CASSDFRQGDGYTF. CDR3 bases: TGTGCCAGCAGTGATTTTCGACAGGGGGATGGCTACACCTTC.

Comment on this clonotype: This may come from a read error, since a much larger clone is one base off. The chain is built from TRBV5-4 and TRBJ2-7; 7 bases fit TRBD2. From germline, CDR1 is SGHNT and CDR2 YYREEE (reference sequence). This CDR3 is 15 amino acids long. V lost 0 bases to trimming and J lost 4 bases; unmatched junction nucleotides: 7. The CDR3 nucleotides read TGTGCCAGCAGCTTGGCTGTGGGAGGGGCGTACGAGCAGTACTTC. Its protein product is CASSLAVGGAYEQYF.

The V gene is TRBV12-3 or TRBV12-4, the J gene TRBJ1-1; maybe TRBD1 (5 bases). Trimming pared 7 bases from V and 5 bases from J, leaving 17 bases between. The CDR3 length is 14 residues. CDR3 protein: CASTDTGTRTEAFF. The DNA for the CDR3 is TGTGCCAGCACCGACACCGGGACGCGGACTGAAGCTTTCTTT.

This CDR3 reads CASSLGGGAPGELFF. The CDR3 coding sequence is TGTGCCAGCAGCTTAGGAGGGGGCGCCCCCGGGGAGCTGTTTTTT. J is TRBJ2-2 and V is TRBV7-9, with 7 bases that match TRBD1. Germline V CDR1 and CDR2: SEHNR, FQNEAQ (reference sequence). J was trimmed by 6 bases and V by 1 base; bases with no gene match: 5. This CDR3 spans 15 amino acids.

This clonotype has more than one count but fewer than ten. V and J are TRBV7-9 and TRBJ1-4; D gene ambiguous. CDR1 and CDR2 from the germline V gene are SEHNR and FQNEAQ (reference sequence). The V end was cut by 5 bases, the J end by 7 bases, with 11 bases between. This CDR3 is built from 13 residues. The CDR3 loop is CASSPRAGEKLFF. The CDR3 DNA follows: TGTGCCAGCAGCCCCCGGGCGGGTGAAAAACTGTTTTTT.

This chain connects TRBV29-1 to TRBJ1-2; the D is unclear. CDR3 length: 11 residues. Germline lookup yields CDR1 SQVTM and CDR2 ANQGSEA. V was trimmed by 1 base and J by 6 bases, leaving 6 bases between them. CDR3 in DNA: TGCAGCGTTGAAGGGGTGAATGGCTACACCTTC. This gives the protein CSVEGVNGYTF.

The rearrangement joins TRBV29-1 to TRBJ2-5; possibly TRBD1 for D (5 bases). Trimming removed 8 bases at V and 1 base at J, with 17 bases between. CDR3 length: 14 amino acids. Germline assignment: CDR1 SQVTM and CDR2 ANQGSEA. The CDR3 DNA sequence: TGCAGCCGGAGACAGAGACTTAGCCAAGAGACCCAGTACTTC. Translated: CSRRQRLSQETQYF.

The table lists this clonotype with a few counts. The chain joins TRBV29-1 to TRBJ2-5; D is ambiguous. CDR1 is SQVTM, CDR2 ANQGSEA, per germline. Trimming left V 4 bases short and J 5 bases short, with 11 bases between. This CDR3 spans 12 amino acids. The CDR3 protein is CSVAPGLETQYF. The CDR3 bases are TGCAGCGTTGCTCCTGGGTTGGAGACCCAGTACTTC.

This rearrangement joins TRBV7-9 to TRBJ2-5; 10 nucleotides match TRBD2. CDR1 and CDR2 (germline): SEHNR, FQNEAQ (reference sequence). The CDR3 extends over 15 amino acids. The junction had 8 bases not matched to a gene; V was cut back by 5 bases and J by 5 bases. CDR3 DNA sequence: TGTGCCAGCAGCCCCCCTAGCGGGGGTCTTGAGACCCAGTACTTC. Its translation: CASSPPSGGLETQYF.

Only one count was recorded for this clonotype. Relative to the germline gene, one junction end is altered; a read error may explain this. V and J are TRBV7-9 and TRBJ2-5; D might be TRBD2 (5 bases). The CDR3 contains 14 residues. CDR1 and CDR2 from the germline V gene are SEHNR and FQNEAQ (reference sequence). The CDR3 is CTSSLGRGQETQYF. CDR3 nucleotides: TGTACCAGCAGCTTGGGGAGAGGCCAAGAGACCCAGTACTTC.

The V call is TRBV20-1, the J call TRBJ2-5, with D possibly called TRBD1 or TRBD2 (6 bases each). CDR1 is DFQATT, CDR2 SNEGSKA, per germline (reference sequence). The CDR3 totals 15 residues. The V gene lost 1 base and the J gene lost 4 bases, with 16 bases spanning the gap. CDR3 sequence (DNA): TGCAGTGCTAGAGGAGTTGGGGGGCGTGGAGAGACCCAGTACTTC. This gives the protein CSARGVGGRGETQYF.

This clonotype was detected a few times. The chain joins TRBV7-9 to TRBJ1-5; the D is unclear. The germline CDR1 and CDR2 sequences are SEHNR and FQNEAQ (reference sequence). The CDR3 has 18 residues. V was clipped by 3 bases and J by 0 bases, with 18 bases between them. The CDR3 DNA follows: TGTGCCAGCAGCTTTATGGATTTTGGGGTAAATAGCAATCAGCCCCAGCATTTT. It is translated as CASSFMDFGVNSNQPQHF.